These 22 T cell receptor beta chains were sequenced from one sample in a study of T cell responses to AZD1222 COVID-19 vaccine. The method was immunoSEQ multiplex PCR; TCRdb's version includes in-frame clones alone and lacks a portion of them. The sample holds 95,000 to 150,000 clones; roughly nine tenths are singletons and the top ten take almost 4.5%. Source: peripheral blood, taken on day 0 of AZD1222 vaccination. These receptors were collected from an adult in good health.

The chain employs TRBV6-5 and TRBJ1-6, with 10 bases that match TRBD1. The CDR3 covers 15 residues. Germline V CDR1 and CDR2: MNHEY, SVGAGI. Trimming at V came to 6 bases and at J to 8 bases, leaving 7 bases not matched to a gene. In nucleotides, the CDR3 is TGTGCCAGCAGCAATAGGGACAGGGGTGATTCACCCCTCCACTTT. Protein product: CASSNRDRGDSPLHF.

This chain joins TRBV10-3 and TRBJ2-1; the D is unclear. V lost 3 bases and J 6 bases, leaving 12 bases between the germline ends. Germline CDR1 reads ENHRY; CDR2 reads SYGVKD. The CDR3 has 14 amino acids. The CDR3 sequence is CAISDPDRANEQFF. The CDR3 nucleotides read TGTGCCATCAGTGACCCCGATCGGGCCAATGAGCAGTTCTTC.

The CDR3, as DNA: TGTGCCAGCAGAGGCCGGGGACAGGGGAAACTGGGCTACACCTTC. Its protein product is CASRGRGQGKLGYTF. The J gene is TRBJ1-2, the V gene TRBV3-1 (or the pseudogene TRBV3-2); 10 nucleotides align to TRBD1. With V trimmed by 6 bases and J by 8 bases, 12 bases remained unmatched. Germline CDR1 is LGHDT and CDR2 is YNNKEL (reference sequence). There are 15 residues in the CDR3.

In its sample, this clone was seen once. The V call is TRBV11-2, the J call TRBJ2-3; D call uncertain. Per the germline V gene, CDR1 is SGHAT and CDR2 is FQNNGV. V was cut by 1 base and J by 4 bases, with 3 bases left in between. CDR3 length: 12 residues. The CDR3 loop reads CASSLAPDTQYF. The CDR3 DNA reads TGTGCCAGCAGCTTAGCCCCAGATACGCAGTATTTT.

The chain joins TRBV28 to TRBJ2-5, with a tentative D call TRBD2 (7 bases). This CDR3 comprises 14 residues. V lost 5 bases to trimming and J lost 5 bases, with 15 bases between them. Germline lookup yields CDR1 MDHEN and CDR2 SYDVKM. CDR3 DNA: TGTGCCAGCAGTACGGAACAGGGAGGGGAGACCCAGTACTTC. This encodes CASSTEQGGETQYF.

The J gene is TRBJ2-7, the V gene TRBV7-9, with TRBD1 matching 8 bases. This CDR3 is 15 amino acids long. Germline lookup yields CDR1 SEHNR and CDR2 FQNEAQ (reference sequence). With V trimmed by 4 bases and J by 3 bases, 8 bases remained unmatched. DNA for the CDR3: TGTGCCAGCAGCTACACAGGGGGACCTCTCTACGAGCAGTACTTC. It codes for CASSYTGGPLYEQYF.

The chain combines TRBV7-6 with TRBJ1-1, with no clear D. Germline V CDR1 and CDR2: SGHVS, FNYEAQ. The V end was cut by 1 base, the J end by 0 bases, with 9 bases between. This CDR3 spans 15 amino acids. This chain's CDR3 is CASSLDGRMNTEAFF. The DNA for the CDR3 is TGTGCCAGCAGCTTAGACGGACGGATGAACACTGAAGCTTTCTTT. Using reference TRBV7-6 and TRBJ1-1 for the parts outside the CDR3, the full variable domain is GAGVSQSPRYKVTKRGQDVALRCDPISGHVSLYWYRQALGQGPEFLTYFNYEAQQDKSGLPNDRFSAERPEGSISTLTIQRTEQRDSAMYRCASSLDGRMNTEAFFGQGTRLTVV.

The V and J genes are TRBV5-1 and TRBJ2-3; D ambiguous. Germline V gives CDR1 SGHRS, CDR2 YFSETQ. V was cut by 1 base and J by 2 bases, with 14 bases left in between. There are 16 residues in the CDR3. CDR3 sequence reads: CASSLQPELYTDTQYF. For the CDR3, the DNA is TGCGCCAGCAGCTTGCAGCCGGAGCTCTACACAGATACGCAGTATTTT.

A note on this clone: One end of the junction varies from germline; a read error may be responsible. The chain recombines TRBV19 with TRBJ2-7; D is ambiguous. The CDR3 extends over 13 amino acids. Germline CDR1 and CDR2: LNHDA and SQIVND (reference sequence). The CDR3 region has the DNA TGTGCCAGTAGTCTAGACGACTCCTACGAGCAGTACTTC. This translates into CASSLDDSYEQYF.

The rearrangement links TRBV12-5 to TRBJ1-2, with D maybe TRBD1 (6 bases). CDR1 and CDR2 (germline): LGHNT, FRNRAP. The CDR3 spans 14 residues. Trimming took 3 bases from V and 8 from J, leaving 16 bases between them. The CDR3 protein is CASGFGAGGEGYTF. DNA for the CDR3: TGTGCTAGTGGTTTCGGAGCGGGGGGCGAAGGCTACACCTTC.

CDR3 in DNA: TGTGCCAGTAGTATTCCAGCCTCGGGTGGCTACACCTTC. Its protein product is CASSIPASGGYTF. The genes are TRBV19 and TRBJ1-2; no clear D. The CDR3 is 13 residues long. Germline CDR1 LNHDA, CDR2 SQIVND (reference sequence). V was shortened by 3 bases and J by 7 bases, with 12 bases between the two germline ends.

This chain connects TRBV5-1 to TRBJ1-3; D ambiguous. The CDR3 spans 16 residues. Germline lookup yields CDR1 SGHRS and CDR2 YFSETQ. V lost 4 bases and J 1 base, leaving 15 bases between the germline ends. Written as DNA, the CDR3 is TGCGCCAGCAGCCCCGCGATGGTCGGTTCTGGAAACACCATATATTTT. Protein: CASSPAMVGSGNTIYF.

The sample holds one count of this clone. The chain links TRBV30 to TRBJ2-3; possible D gene TRBD2, 5 bases. V lost 2 bases and J 3 bases, leaving 15 bases between the germline ends. This CDR3 has 15 residues. CDR1 GTSNPN and CDR2 SVGIG come from the germline V gene (reference sequence). The CDR3 sequence is CAWSTSWTDTDTQYF. The DNA for the CDR3 is TGTGCCTGGAGTACCTCCTGGACTGATACAGATACGCAGTATTTT.

This rearrangement joins TRBV7-6 to TRBJ2-7, with no clear D. Germline values: CDR1 SGHVS, CDR2 FNYEAQ. The CDR3 is made up of 14 amino acids. The V and J ends lost 5 bases and 0 bases respectively, with 11 bases between them. The CDR3 DNA reads as TGTGCCAGCAGCGCTCAGCTTAGCTCCTACGAGCAGTACTTC. It specifies CASSAQLSSYEQYF.

The chain recombines TRBV28 with TRBJ2-1; 10 bases align to TRBD2. The junction had 3 bases not matched to a gene; V was cut back by 2 bases and J by 5 bases. The CDR3 covers 15 residues. Germline values: CDR1 MDHEN, CDR2 SYDVKM. This CDR3 reads CASSLPSGGHNEQFF. Written as DNA, the CDR3 is TGTGCCAGCAGTTTACCTAGCGGGGGCCACAATGAGCAGTTCTTC. Full variable domain (outside the CDR3, taken from reference TRBV28 and TRBJ2-1): DVKVTQSSRYLVKRTGEKVFLECVQDMDHENMFWYRQDPGLGLRLIYFSYDVKMKEKGDIPEGYSVSREKKERFSLILESASTNQTSMYLCASSLPSGGHNEQFFGPGTRLTVL.

The V call is TRBV12-3 or TRBV12-4, the J call TRBJ2-2, with D possibly matching TRBD2 (5 bases). This CDR3 has 11 residues. V was clipped by 8 bases and J by 6 bases, with 7 bases between them. CDR3 DNA: TGTGCCAGCCAGCGGCCCGGGGAGCTGTTTTTT. Its protein product is CASQRPGELFF.

V is TRBV4-2 and J is TRBJ2-7, with 10 bases matching TRBD2. This CDR3 spans 16 amino acids. With 0 bases clipped from V and 2 bases from J, the junction kept 4 bases outside the gene matches. CDR1 LGHNA and CDR2 YNFKEQ come from the germline V gene. The CDR3 reads CASSQEEGTSAYEQYF. CDR3 sequence (DNA): TGTGCCAGCAGCCAAGAGGAGGGGACTAGCGCCTACGAGCAGTACTTC.

The gene calls are TRBV25-1 and TRBJ2-3, with D hard to call. Germline values: CDR1 MGHDK, CDR2 SYGVNS. The germline V and J ends were trimmed by 6 bases and 5 bases, with 9 bases remaining between them. The CDR3 has 12 amino acids. The CDR3 sequence is CASRPTGDTQYF. The CDR3 DNA follows: TGTGCCAGCAGGCCCACCGGAGATACGCAGTATTTT.

The rearrangement joins TRBV7-9 to TRBJ2-5; TRBD1 or TRBD2 may be the D gene (5 bases each). CDR1 and CDR2 (germline): SEHNR, FQNEAQ (reference sequence). This CDR3 contains 15 residues. V was pared by 5 bases and J by 2 bases, with 15 bases between. The CDR3 region is CASSPGAAGQETQYF. The CDR3 coding sequence is TGTGCCAGCAGCCCCGGGGCAGCCGGTCAAGAGACCCAGTACTTC. Full variable domain (outside the CDR3, taken from reference TRBV7-9 and TRBJ2-5): DTGVSQNPRHKITKRGQNVTFRCDPISEHNRLYWYRQTLGQGPEFLTYFQNEAQLEKSRLLSDRFSAERPKGSFSTLEIQRTEQGDSAMYLCASSPGAAGQETQYFGPGTRLLVL.

This clone occurred a few times. The chain combines TRBV28 with TRBJ2-5; D unresolved. CDR3 length: 13 amino acids. Germline V gives CDR1 MDHEN, CDR2 SYDVKM. V lost 2 bases, J lost 5 bases, and 9 bases lay in between. The chain's CDR3 is CASSLVARETQYF. For the CDR3, the DNA is TGTGCCAGCAGTTTAGTAGCCCGGGAGACCCAGTACTTC.

The J gene is TRBJ1-2, the V gene TRBV7-9; D is unresolved. V lost 2 bases to trimming and J lost 4 bases, with 2 bases between them. The germline CDR1 and CDR2 sequences are SEHNR and FQNEAQ (reference sequence). The CDR3 sequence is 11 residues long. CDR3: CASSLPYGYTF. The CDR3 coding sequence is TGTGCCAGCAGCTTACCCTATGGCTACACCTTC. Combining the CDR3 with reference TRBV7-9 and TRBJ1-2 gives the whole variable domain DTGVSQNPRHKITKRGQNVTFRCDPISEHNRLYWYRQTLGQGPEFLTYFQNEAQLEKSRLLSDRFSAERPKGSFSTLEIQRTEQGDSAMYLCASSLPYGYTFGSGTRLTVV.

Here the CDR3 reads CASSRAQGESPLHF. CDR3 DNA sequence: TGCGCCAGCAGCCGAGCGCAGGGGGAATCACCCCTCCACTTT. The chain combines TRBV5-1 with TRBJ1-6, with TRBD1 matching 7 bases. The CDR3 loop spans 14 amino acids. Germline V gives CDR1 SGHRS, CDR2 YFSETQ. Trimming at V came to 4 bases and at J to 10 bases, leaving 8 bases not matched to a gene.